This is a list of T cell receptor beta chains from one sample in a study of Ad26.COV2.S vaccination and SARS-CoV-2 variants. Measured with immunoSEQ multiplex PCR; TCRdb has only the in-frame clones, and not every one. The data show fewer than 500,000 clones, approximately 92% seen once. The specimen comprised peripheral blood, sampled in a trial of Ad26.COV2.S vaccine versus placebo. These receptor sequences come from a person between 18 and 65 years old who received the Ad26.COV2.S COVID-19 vaccine or a placebo. Both conserved end residues are part of each CDR3. A D gene is named only where the DNA matches it firmly. Some rows mark clone size as missing; the rest say once, few, many or name a class of expanded clone.

NA	TRBV4-1	TRBD1	TRBJ2-1	CASSQRQGSSYNEQFF	TGCGCCAGCAGCCAAAGACAGGGGAGCTCCTACAATGAGCAGTTCTTC
NA	TRBV5-1	NA	TRBJ2-5	CASSERTIGDQETQYF	TGCGCCAGCAGCGAGAGGACTATTGGAGACCAAGAGACCCAGTACTTC
NA	TRBV30	TRBD1	TRBJ1-5	CAWSLKGAQPQHF	TGTGCCTGGAGTTTAAAGGGGGCCCAGCCCCAGCATTTT
NA	TRBV18	TRBD1	TRBJ2-7	CASSTGVREQYF	TGTGCCAGCTCAACAGGGGTCCGGGAGCAGTACTTC
NA	TRBV7-9	TRBD1	TRBJ1-5	CASSQRDSPQHF	TGTGCCAGCAGCCAGCGGGACAGTCCCCAGCATTTT
NA	TRBV27	NA	TRBJ2-5	CASKRWASEGIETQYF	TGTGCCAGCAAAAGGTGGGCGTCGGAAGGTATTGAGACCCAGTACTTC
NA	TRBV24-1	NA	TRBJ1-5	CATSDWKNQPQHF	TGTGCCACCAGTGATTGGAAAAACCAGCCCCAGCATTTT
NA	TRBV7-2	NA	TRBJ1-3	CASSLRTSSGNTIYF	TGTGCCAGCAGCTTGAGAACCTCCTCTGGAAACACCATATATTTT
few	TRBV27	TRBD1	TRBJ2-1	CASMLVGGYGEQFF	TGTGCCAGCATGTTGGTAGGGGGCTACGGTGAGCAGTTCTTC
NA	TRBV5-1	TRBD1	TRBJ2-2	CASSVGGQDTGELFF	TGCGCCAGCAGCGTGGGCGGACAGGACACCGGGGAGCTGTTTTTT
NA	TRBV4-1	NA	TRBJ1-1	CASSRQGVDTEAFF	TGCGCCAGCAGCCGGCAGGGTGTCGACACTGAAGCTTTCTTT
NA	TRBV14	NA	TRBJ2-5	CASSLLQGNQETQYF	TGTGCCAGCAGCTTATTACAGGGAAACCAAGAGACCCAGTACTTC
NA	TRBV18	NA	TRBJ1-1	CASSPLTGNTEAFF	TGTGCCAGCTCACCGCTGACAGGGAACACTGAAGCTTTCTTT
NA	TRBV30	TRBD1	TRBJ1-1	CAWKRDRASTEAFF	TGTGCCTGGAAGAGGGACAGGGCATCCACTGAAGCTTTCTTT
NA	TRBV14	NA	TRBJ1-1	CASRYSGLNTEAFF	TGTGCGAGCAGATATTCAGGGCTGAACACTGAAGCTTTCTTT
NA	TRBV29-1	TRBD2	TRBJ2-3	CSVGLAGVDTQYF	TGCAGCGTTGGACTAGCGGGGGTAGATACGCAGTATTTT
NA	TRBV4-3	TRBD1	TRBJ1-6	CASQRGQGGNSPLHF	TGCGCCAGCCAGCGGGGGCAGGGGGGGAATTCACCCCTCCACTTT
NA	TRBV7-9	NA	TRBJ2-1	CASSYREGQFF	TGTGCCAGCAGCTACAGGGAGGGGCAGTTCTTC
NA	TRBV5-1	TRBD2	TRBJ2-2	CASSGGENTGELFF	TGCGCCAGCAGCGGGGGGGAGAACACCGGGGAGCTGTTTTTT
once	TRBV10-2	NA	TRBJ2-1	CAVRTPTAFNEQFF	TGCGCCGTACGGACTCCGACCGCTTTCAATGAGCAGTTCTTC
NA	TRBV6-5	NA	TRBJ2-1	CASRMATWGDEQFF	TGTGCCAGCAGGATGGCGACCTGGGGGGATGAGCAGTTCTTC
NA	TRBV5-1	NA	TRBJ1-3	CASSLDNGNTIYF	TGCGCCAGCAGCCTGGACAACGGAAACACCATATATTTT
NA	TRBV7-8	NA	TRBJ1-6	CASSLWASDLNSPLHF	TGTGCCAGCAGCTTATGGGCTTCAGATTTAAATTCACCCCTCCACTTT
NA	TRBV28	TRBD1	TRBJ1-4	CASSLQGDNEKLFF	TGTGCCAGCAGTTTGCAGGGGGATAATGAAAAACTGTTTTTT
NA	TRBV21-1	NA	TRBJ2-3	CASSKADRASADTQYF	TGTGCCAGCAGCAAAGCGGATAGGGCTAGCGCAGATACGCAGTATTTT
NA	TRBV7-3	NA	TRBJ2-1	CASSVIGSSYNEQFF	TGTGCCAGCAGTGTAATCGGGAGCTCCTACAATGAGCAGTTCTTC
NA	TRBV18	NA	TRBJ2-7	CASSPPSSYEQYF	TGTGCCAGCTCACCCCCGAGCTCCTACGAGCAGTACTTC
NA	TRBV6-2/TRBV6-3	TRBD1	TRBJ1-2	CASSLQGLGGYTF	TGTGCCAGCAGCCTACAGGGGCTGGGTGGCTACACCTTC
NA	TRBV19	NA	TRBJ1-2	CASSPGTLTSLGYTF	TGTGCCAGTAGTCCCGGGACGCTCACAAGTCTTGGCTACACCTTC
NA	TRBV5-1	TRBD1	TRBJ1-1	CASSLPQGVTEAFF	TGCGCCAGCAGCTTGCCACAGGGGGTAACTGAAGCTTTCTTT
NA	TRBV30	NA	TRBJ1-2	CAWSGRTYGYTF	TGTGCCTGGAGTGGACGGACCTATGGCTACACCTTC
NA	TRBV6-4	NA	TRBJ1-5	CASSASEAQPQHF	TGTGCCAGCAGTGCGTCCGAAGCCCAGCCCCAGCATTTT
few	TRBV7-9	NA	TRBJ2-2	CASSLDRLGGTGELFF	TGTGCCAGCAGCCTAGACAGGCTCGGGGGCACCGGGGAGCTGTTTTTT
NA	TRBV7-8	TRBD1	TRBJ2-7	CASSPGQGAGRYYEQYF	TGTGCCAGCAGCCCAGGACAGGGGGCTGGAAGGTACTACGAGCAGTACTTC
NA	TRBV29-1	NA	TRBJ1-1	CSVGTVNTEAFF	TGCAGCGTTGGTACAGTGAACACTGAAGCTTTCTTT
NA	TRBV30	NA	TRBJ2-4	CAWSEAPRLYIQYF	TGTGCCTGGAGCGAAGCCCCCCGACTATACATTCAGTACTTC
NA	TRBV5-1	TRBD1	TRBJ2-2	CASSAGRTGPTGELFF	TGCGCCAGCAGCGCAGGGCGGACAGGGCCCACCGGGGAGCTGTTTTTT
NA	TRBV5-6	NA	TRBJ2-1	CASSLDYEQFF	TGTGCCAGCAGCTTGGATTATGAGCAGTTCTTC
once	TRBV10-3	NA	TRBJ2-3	CAISESNFRGLTDTQYF	TGTGCCATCAGTGAGTCGAATTTTCGGGGCCTCACAGATACGCAGTATTTT
once	TRBV20-1	NA	TRBJ2-5	CSGFSGETQYF	TGCAGTGGTTTCTCCGGGGAGACCCAGTACTTC
NA	TRBV6-5	NA	TRBJ1-5	CASRYGGTDQPQHF	TGTGCCAGCAGATACGGGGGAACCGATCAGCCCCAGCATTTT
few	TRBV6-6	TRBD1	TRBJ1-1	CASSYTRTGVAFF	TGTGCCAGCAGTTACACCAGGACAGGGGTAGCTTTCTTT
NA	TRBV4-1	NA	TRBJ1-4	CASSQRVATLRGKLFF	TGCGCCAGCAGCCAAAGGGTAGCCACACTGAGGGGAAAACTGTTTTTT
NA	TRBV19	TRBD1	TRBJ1-2	CASRIQSGTGAQNYGYTF	TGTGCCAGTAGGATACAGTCCGGGACAGGGGCCCAAAACTATGGCTACACCTTC
NA	TRBV4-2	TRBD2	TRBJ2-1	CASSQERLLAGGSYSYNEQFF	TGTGCCAGCAGCCAAGAACGTCTCCTAGCGGGAGGAAGCTACTCCTACAATGAGCAGTTCTTC
NA	TRBV5-1	TRBD2	TRBJ2-3	CASSYAGLAGDTQYF	TGCGCCAGCAGCTACGCCGGACTAGCTGGAGATACGCAGTATTTT
NA	TRBV6-5	NA	TRBJ1-1	CASARGRGRNTEAFF	TGTGCCAGCGCGCGGGGCAGGGGTCGGAACACTGAAGCTTTCTTT
once	TRBV6-6	NA	TRBJ1-1	CASSPQNPLTNTEAFF	TGTGCCAGCAGTCCCCAGAATCCCCTAACGAACACTGAAGCTTTCTTT
NA	TRBV19	NA	TRBJ2-1	CASSIEGGEQFF	TGTGCCAGTAGTATAGAGGGTGGTGAGCAGTTCTTC
NA	TRBV27	TRBD1	TRBJ1-5	CASSSTGGAQPQHF	TGTGCCAGCAGTTCAACAGGGGGCGCTCAGCCCCAGCATTTT